The clone carrying this T cell receptor (beta chain) was found a few times. Its antigen is not identified. The data were taken from a study of T-cell reconstitution after alpha-beta-depleted transplantation in children. Unique molecular identifiers tagged the TCRbeta library. In TCRdb, the PCR reads were re-called with MiXCR into one record per CDR3 protein. The sample has under 300,000 distinct CDR3 sequences, around a tenth seen once. The CDR3 spans 13 residues. Germline V gene data show CDR1 as MDHEN and CDR2 as SYDVKM. V was trimmed by 6 bases and J by 9 bases, leaving 14 bases between them. Regarding the study as a whole: By about two months after transplant, alpha-beta T cells reportedly arose from several hundred graft clones that had expanded. Some patients' high day-60 TCRbeta diversity was traced to surviving recipient T cells and thymic progenitors. The authors attributed T-cell counts and diversity one year after transplant mostly to newly produced T cells.

The source was peripheral blood, collected 180 days after TCRalphabeta/CD19-depleted stem cell transplant. This receptor was taken from a male patient under 10 years old who had a stem cell transplant for chronic granulomatous disease, so the T cells may come from the graft donor. The chain couples TRBV28 to TRBJ1-4; TRBD1 is a possible D gene (6 bases). CDR3 bases: TGTGCCAGCAGCTCCGACAGGAGGAAAAAACTGTTTTTT. Translation: CASSSDRRKKLFF.